This T cell receptor (beta chain) originates from a study of cytomegalovirus exposure and HLA in healthy donors. Study outcomes and limitations: Previously analyzed data showed that most TCR beta V segments were productive at a frequency of about 90% or about 30%. TCR beta chains numbering some 150 were designated cytomegalovirus-associated. In a later analysis, at a false discovery rate of 0.05, over 15,000 TCR beta sequences were associated with HLA alleles.

There are 15 residues in the CDR3. The germline V gene encodes CDR1 SGHDT and CDR2 YYEEEE. V was shortened by 1 base and J by 14 bases, with 21 bases between the two germline ends. Concerning this clone: Its matching antigen is unknown.

Use of 60 Vbeta and 13 Jbeta primers characterized the PCR. Data came from immunoSEQ multiplex PCR; TCRdb stores just in-frame clones and leaves some out. This table has 90,000 to 110,000 clones, 73% appearing once. Nominal health characterized the donors when sampled, though unrecorded immune exposures were likely. The TCR was taken from a man aged 40-49 years in good health and CMV-seronegative. The chain combines TRBV5-6 with TRBJ1-4; D gene unclear. Sequenced sample: PBMCs. Here the CDR3 reads CASSLQAGFPAGLFF. CDR3 bases: TGTGCCAGCAGCTTGCAAGCGGGATTTCCGGCCGGGCTGTTTTTT. Combining the CDR3 with reference TRBV5-6 and TRBJ1-4 gives the whole variable domain DAGVTQSPTHLIKTRGQQVTLRCSPKSGHDTVSWYQQALGQGPQFIFQYYEEEERQRGNFPDRFSGHQFPNYSSELNVNALLLGDSALYLCASSLQAGFPAGLFFGSGTQLSVL.